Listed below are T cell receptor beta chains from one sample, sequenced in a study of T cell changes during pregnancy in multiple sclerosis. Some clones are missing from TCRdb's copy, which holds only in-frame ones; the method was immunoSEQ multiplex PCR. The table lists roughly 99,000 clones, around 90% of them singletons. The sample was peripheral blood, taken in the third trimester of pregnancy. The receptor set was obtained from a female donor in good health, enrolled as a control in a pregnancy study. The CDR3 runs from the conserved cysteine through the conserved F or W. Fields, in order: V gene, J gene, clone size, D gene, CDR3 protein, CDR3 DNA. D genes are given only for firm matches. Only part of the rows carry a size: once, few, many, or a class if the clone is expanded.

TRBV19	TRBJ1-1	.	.	CASSIGARANTEAFF	TGTGCCAGTAGTATTGGGGCCAGGGCCAACACTGAAGCTTTCTTT
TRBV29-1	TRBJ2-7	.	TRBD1	CSVEEWDRVREQYF	TGCAGCGTTGAAGAGTGGGACAGGGTCCGCGAGCAGTACTTC
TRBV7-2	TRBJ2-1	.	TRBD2	CASSPGLAKYNEQFF	TGTGCCAGCAGCCCGGGACTAGCCAAGTACAATGAGCAGTTCTTC
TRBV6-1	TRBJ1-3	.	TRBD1	CASSEVFRGVEGNTIYF	TGTGCCAGCAGTGAAGTCTTCAGGGGGGTCGAAGGAAACACCATATATTTT
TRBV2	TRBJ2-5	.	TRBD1	CASSVDRGQETQYF	TGTGCCAGCAGTGTCGACAGGGGGCAAGAGACCCAGTACTTC
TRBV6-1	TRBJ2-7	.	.	CASSRESYEQYF	TGTGCCAGCAGCCGGGAGTCCTACGAGCAGTACTTC
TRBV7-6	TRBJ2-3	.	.	CASSLDRASTDTQYF	TGTGCCAGCAGCTTAGACAGAGCTAGCACAGATACGCAGTATTTT
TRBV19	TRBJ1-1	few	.	CASTVTDEAFF	TGTGCCAGCACAGTGACAGATGAAGCTTTCTTT
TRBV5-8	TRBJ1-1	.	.	CASSLEAGPGKAFF	TGTGCCAGCAGCTTGGAGGCCGGGCCAGGGAAAGCTTTCTTT
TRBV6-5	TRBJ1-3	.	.	CASSYILGNTIYF	TGTGCCAGCAGTTACATATTGGGAAACACCATATATTTT
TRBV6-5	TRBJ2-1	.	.	CASSYSRQRYNEQFF	TGTGCCAGCAGTTACTCGCGGCAACGATACAATGAGCAGTTCTTC
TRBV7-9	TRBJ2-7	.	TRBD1	CASSRGGQGVFEQYF	TGTGCCAGCAGCCGCGGAGGACAGGGAGTTTTCGAGCAGTACTTC
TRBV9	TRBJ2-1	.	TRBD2	CASSELLAGGDNEQFF	TGTGCCAGCAGCGAACTACTAGCGGGGGGAGACAATGAGCAGTTCTTC
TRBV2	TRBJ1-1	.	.	CASRPDSIAPFF	TGTGCCAGCAGACCTGACAGTATAGCACCTTTCTTT
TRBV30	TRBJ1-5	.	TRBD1	CAWSSGGINQPQHF	TGTGCCTGGAGTTCAGGGGGCATCAATCAGCCCCAGCATTTT
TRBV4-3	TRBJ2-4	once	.	CASSQDNQGRNIQYF	TGCGCCAGCAGCCAAGATAACCAGGGTCGGAACATTCAGTACTTC
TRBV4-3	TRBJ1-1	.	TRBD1	CASSQVGARGAFF	TGCGCCAGCAGCCAAGTAGGGGCCAGGGGGGCTTTCTTT
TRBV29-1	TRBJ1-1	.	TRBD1	CSVAEGAVTEAFF	TGCAGCGTTGCGGAGGGGGCGGTTACTGAAGCTTTCTTT
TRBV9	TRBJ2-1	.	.	CASSVVGGGLYNEQFF	TGTGCCAGCAGCGTAGTTGGCGGGGGCCTCTACAATGAGCAGTTCTTC
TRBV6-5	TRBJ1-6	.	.	CASSYSRGPTTLHF	TGTGCCAGCAGTTACTCGCGGGGCCCAACCACCCTCCACTTT
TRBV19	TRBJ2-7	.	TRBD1	CASSIGTGSYEQYF	TGTGCCAGTAGTATAGGGACAGGGTCCTACGAGCAGTACTTC
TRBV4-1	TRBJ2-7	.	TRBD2	CASSQTGTRENEQYF	TGCGCCAGCAGCCAGACCGGGACTAGGGAAAACGAGCAGTACTTC
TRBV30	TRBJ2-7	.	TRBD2	CALFHGEGSYEQYF	TGTGCCTTGTTTCATGGGGAGGGCTCCTACGAGCAGTACTTC
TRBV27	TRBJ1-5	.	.	CASSSRVYSNQPQHF	TGTGCCAGCAGTTCCAGGGTGTATAGCAATCAGCCCCAGCATTTT
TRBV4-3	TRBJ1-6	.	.	CASSQENRIYNSPLHF	TGCGCCAGCAGCCAAGAAAACAGAATATATAATTCACCCCTCCACTTT
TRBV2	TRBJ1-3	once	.	CASSDREGSGNTIYF	TGTGCCAGCAGTGACAGGGAGGGTTCTGGAAACACCATATATTTT
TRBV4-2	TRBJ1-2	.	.	CASSDRTEPNYGYTF	TGTGCCAGCAGCGACCGGACAGAACCTAACTATGGCTACACCTTC
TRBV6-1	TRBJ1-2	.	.	CASSEYIQGFGYTF	TGTGCCAGCAGTGAATACATTCAGGGGTTTGGCTACACCTTC
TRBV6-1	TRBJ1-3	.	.	CASSEASSGNTIYF	TGTGCCAGCAGTGAGGCAAGCTCTGGAAACACCATATATTTT
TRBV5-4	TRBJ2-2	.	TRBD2	CASSPTQRGGAGELFF	TGTGCCAGCAGTCCAACCCAGCGGGGGGGCGCCGGGGAGCTGTTTTTT
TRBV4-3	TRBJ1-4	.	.	CASSQAYRNEKLFF	TGCGCCAGCAGCCAAGCTTACAGGAATGAAAAACTGTTTTTT
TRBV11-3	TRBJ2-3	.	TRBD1	CASSRYRDRGSTDTQYF	TGTGCCAGCAGCCGTTATCGGGACAGGGGGAGCACAGATACGCAGTATTTT
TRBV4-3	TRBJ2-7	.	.	CASSQDPAEAYEQYF	TGCGCCAGCAGCCAAGATCCGGCGGAAGCCTACGAGCAGTACTTC
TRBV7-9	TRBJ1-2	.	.	CASRSPGDGYGYTF	TGTGCCAGCCGGAGCCCGGGGGACGGCTATGGCTACACCTTC
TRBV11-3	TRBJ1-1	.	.	CASSLDGHTEAFF	TGTGCCAGCAGCTTAGACGGTCACACTGAAGCTTTCTTT
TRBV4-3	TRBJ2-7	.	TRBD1	CASSQLPPGTGVVHEQYF	TGCGCCAGCAGCCAACTACCGCCGGGGACAGGGGTCGTCCACGAGCAGTACTTC
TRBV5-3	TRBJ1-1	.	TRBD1	CARSLRRGRGTEAFF	TGTGCCAGAAGCCTCCGGAGGGGGCGGGGCACTGAAGCTTTCTTT
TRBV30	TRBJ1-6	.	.	CAWSPDRPNNSPLHF	TGTGCCTGGAGCCCCGACAGGCCCAATAATTCACCCCTCCACTTT
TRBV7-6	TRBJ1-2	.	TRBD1	CASSLDRGSYGYTF	TGTGCCAGCAGCTTAGACAGGGGGTCCTATGGCTACACCTTC
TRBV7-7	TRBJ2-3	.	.	CASSLDSTPDTQYF	TGTGCTAGCAGCTTAGACTCCACCCCAGATACGCAGTATTTT
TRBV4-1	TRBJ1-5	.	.	CASSPILRDNQPQHF	TGCGCCAGCAGTCCAATTCTCAGGGACAATCAGCCCCAGCATTTT
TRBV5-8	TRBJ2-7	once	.	CASSLDHGSYEQYF	TGTGCCAGCAGCTTGGATCACGGCTCCTACGAGCAGTACTTC
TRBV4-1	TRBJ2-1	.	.	CASSQGAGGYNEQFF	TGCGCCAGCAGCCAAGGGGCAGGGGGGTACAATGAGCAGTTCTTC
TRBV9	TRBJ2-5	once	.	CASSWGELGTQYF	TGTGCCAGCAGCTGGGGGGAACTCGGGACCCAGTACTTC
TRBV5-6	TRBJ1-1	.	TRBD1	CASSGAVTGAEAFF	TGTGCCAGCAGCGGGGCCGTGACAGGGGCTGAAGCTTTCTTT
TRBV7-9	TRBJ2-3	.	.	CASSVGLATDTQYF	TGTGCCAGCAGCGTAGGACTGGCCACAGATACGCAGTATTTT
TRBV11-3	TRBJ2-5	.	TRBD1	CASSARQGAGETQYF	TGTGCCAGCAGCGCAAGACAGGGGGCTGGGGAGACCCAGTACTTC
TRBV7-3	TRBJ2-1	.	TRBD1	CASSLMGTGGYNEQFF	TGTGCCAGCAGCTTAATGGGGACAGGAGGTTACAATGAGCAGTTCTTC
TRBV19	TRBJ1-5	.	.	CASSTTLRGGGVGNQPQHF	TGTGCCAGTAGTACGACCCTCAGGGGCGGGGGTGTCGGCAATCAGCCCCAGCATTTT
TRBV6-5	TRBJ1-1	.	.	CASSDRRMGYTEAFF	TGTGCCAGCAGCGACCGGAGGATGGGCTACACTGAAGCTTTCTTT
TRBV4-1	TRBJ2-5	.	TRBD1	CASSHGQGVETQYF	TGCGCCAGCAGCCACGGACAGGGTGTTGAGACCCAGTACTTC
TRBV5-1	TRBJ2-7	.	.	CASSPQSTAYEQYF	TGCGCCAGCAGCCCCCAATCGACAGCCTACGAGCAGTACTTC
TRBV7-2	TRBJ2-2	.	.	CASSLRSNTGELFF	TGTGCCAGCAGCCTCCGGTCGAACACCGGGGAGCTGTTTTTT
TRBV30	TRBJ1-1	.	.	CAWERGSTEAFF	TGTGCCTGGGAGCGGGGAAGCACTGAAGCTTTCTTT
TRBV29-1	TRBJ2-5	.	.	CSLRRDRETQYF	TGCAGTTTAAGGAGGGATAGAGAGACCCAGTACTTC